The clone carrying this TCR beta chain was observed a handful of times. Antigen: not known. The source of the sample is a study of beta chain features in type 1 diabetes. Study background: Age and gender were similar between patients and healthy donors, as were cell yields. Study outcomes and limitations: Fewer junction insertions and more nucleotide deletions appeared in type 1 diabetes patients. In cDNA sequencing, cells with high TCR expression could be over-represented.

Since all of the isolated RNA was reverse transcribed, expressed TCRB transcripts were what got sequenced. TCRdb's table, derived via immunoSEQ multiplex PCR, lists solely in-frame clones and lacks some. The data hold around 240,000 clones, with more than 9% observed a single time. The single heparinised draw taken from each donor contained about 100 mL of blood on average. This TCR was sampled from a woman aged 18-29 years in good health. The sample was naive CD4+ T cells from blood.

The CDR3 spells CASSATSGRFQETQYF. CDR3 in DNA: TGTGCCAGCAGTGCCACCAGCGGGAGGTTCCAAGAGACCCAGTACTTC. The genes are TRBV6-1 and TRBJ2-5; 9 bases agree with TRBD2. With V trimmed by 4 bases and J by 1 base, 7 bases remained unmatched. This CDR3 comprises 16 residues. Germline-derived CDR1 and CDR2 are MNHNS and SASEGT.